This TCR beta chain was retrieved from a study of CD8 T cells in ankylosing spondylitis. TCRdb recomputed calls from the 5' RACE reads with MiXCR, one row per CDR3 protein. The profile shows about 440,000 distinct CDR3 sequences, approximately 17% of them singletons. Study-level points and caveats: Ankylosing spondylitis blood appeared to be characterized by a TCR beta motif of roughly eight highly homologous variants.

Regarding this clonotype: The antigen is undetermined.

The CDR3 loop spans 14 amino acids. Germline V gene lookup returns CDR1 SQVTM and CDR2 ANQGSEA. V lost 0 bases and J lost 6, with 14 bases in between. The rearrangement joins TRBV29-1 to TRBJ1-2, with D tentatively TRBD1 (5 bases). The sequence came from a male donor with ankylosing spondylitis. The source material was blood, either unsorted or a sorted T cell fraction (not recorded which). The CDR3 spells CSVEDYGALDGYTF. CDR3 DNA: TGCAGCGTTGAAGATTACGGGGCCCTCGATGGCTACACCTTC. Together with reference TRBV29-1 and TRBJ1-2, the CDR3 gives the full variable domain: SAVISQKPSRDICQRGTSLTIQCQVDSQVTMMFWYRQQPGQSLTLIATANQGSEATYESGFVIDKFPISRPNLTFSTLTVSNMSPEDSSIYLCSVEDYGALDGYTFGSGTRLTVV.